This T cell receptor beta chain was profiled in a study of blood T cell repertoires in COVID-19. At the level of the study: PBMCs, B-cell-depleted T cells, or T cells were the source of the cDNA or gDNA that made up the material.

The ends were cut back, 4 bases at V and 5 bases at J, with 12 bases in the middle. Germline lookup yields CDR1 MNHEY and CDR2 SMNVEV (reference sequence). The CDR3 extends over 14 amino acids. Libraries were prepared by immunoSEQ multiplex PCR; TCRdb keeps only in-frame clonotypes and omits some of them. This table has roughly 250,000 clones, about 87% appearing once. Participants were aged roughly 18 to 100 years from around 25 US areas. Cohort placement rested on clinical history that participants reported themselves. Material for sequencing was PBMCs or T cells enriched from blood (not recorded which). The J gene is TRBJ1-5, the V gene TRBV27, with D perhaps matching TRBD1 (5 bases). This TCR derives from a woman between 40 and 55 years old who had been exposed to COVID-19. CDR3 coding DNA: TGTGCCAGCAGTTCCCCGGGGGGGGATCAGCCCCAGCATTTT. Translated: CASSSPGGDQPQHF.